This T cell receptor beta chain was sequenced in a study of regulatory T cells in long-lasting Graves disease. This clonotype has just a few counts. The antigen is undetermined. Study-level results: Having few samples may have compromised the accuracy. TRBV28 was favored in persistent disease, as were TRBJ1-2 and TRBJ2-5.

The CDR3 sequence is 17 residues long. After removal of 3 bases from V and 6 bases from J, the junction contained 11 bases not matched to a gene. CDR1 is SGHAT and CDR2 is FQNNGV in the germline V gene. Described time point: newly diagnosed GD, antithyroid drugs for less than 3 months. Construction of the TCR library relied on RNA isolated from PBMCs. To make TCR beta libraries, researchers used iRepertoire HTBI primers and Arm-PCR of CDR3 regions. In TCRdb, the multiplex PCR reads were re-called with MiXCR into one record per CDR3 protein. This sample has about 540,000 distinct CDR3 sequences, with about 13% found just once. The same sample was also used in a study of T cells in Graves' hyperthyroidism and ophthalmopathy. Per that study: Each diagnosis drew on symptoms, thyroxine, TRAb, thyroid ultrasound and orbital computed tomography findings.

This specimen was peripheral blood mononuclear cells (PBMCs), taken at new diagnosis, from a patient treated with antithyroid drugs. This TCR came from a man aged 30 to 45 with Graves disease. V usage is TRBV11-2 and J usage is TRBJ2-3, with 11 bases fitting TRBD2. The CDR3 sequence is CASSLGPSGRTGDTQYF. The CDR3 DNA sequence: TGTGCCAGCAGCTTGGGGCCTAGCGGGAGGACGGGGGATACGCAGTATTTT.